What follows are 17 T cell receptor beta chains derived from one specimen sequenced in a study of cytomegalovirus exposure and HLA in healthy donors. The PCR made use of 60 Vbeta and 13 Jbeta primers. The repertoire was sequenced with immunoSEQ multiplex PCR; TCRdb's copy has only in-frame clones and lacks some. The profile shows 95,000 to 150,000 clones, roughly 80% of them singletons. The sample taken for sequencing was PBMCs. The receptors stem from a woman aged 40-49 years in good health and CMV-seronegative.

CDR3 in amino acids: CASSRPGGISTDTQYF. The CDR3 bases are TGTGCCAGCAGTCGCCCAGGGGGCATTAGCACAGATACGCAGTATTTT. This rearrangement joins TRBV27 to TRBJ2-3, with 8 bases fitting TRBD1. There are 16 residues in the CDR3. The V gene end was trimmed by 5 bases and the J gene end by 0 bases; junction bases not matched to a gene: 7. From germline, CDR1 is MNHEY and CDR2 SMNVEV (reference sequence).

The rearrangement links TRBV29-1 to TRBJ2-1; tentatively, D is TRBD2 (6 bases). Trimming removed 6 bases at V and 3 bases at J, with 15 bases between. Germline lookup yields CDR1 SQVTM and CDR2 ANQGSEA. There are 14 residues in the CDR3. Here the CDR3 DNA reads TGCAGCGTGAGGGAGGACAATTACTACAATGAGCAGTTCTTC. This translates into CSVREDNYYNEQFF.

V usage is TRBV2 and J usage is TRBJ2-4, with 13 bases that match TRBD2. V trimming: 6 bases; J trimming: 3 bases; junction bases outside the gene matches: 5. Germline V gene sequence: CDR1 SNHLY, CDR2 FYNNEI. The CDR3 has 16 amino acids. CDR3 DNA: TGTGCCAGCAGAACCGGACTAGCGGGAGTCAAAAACATTCAGTACTTC. It translates to CASRTGLAGVKNIQYF.

V gene TRBV2 combines with J gene TRBJ1-5; no clear D gene. Germline V lookup: CDR1 SNHLY, CDR2 FYNNEI. V was cut by 3 bases and J by 3 bases, with 9 bases left in between. The CDR3 consists of 14 residues. CDR3 sequence (DNA): TGTGCCAGCAGTGAGGCGGATTACAATCAGCCCCAGCATTTT. Its protein product is CASSEADYNQPQHF.

The chain combines TRBV25-1 with TRBJ2-3; 9 nucleotides align to TRBD2. V shed 6 bases, J shed 4 bases, and the junction held 8 bases outside the gene matches. CDR1 and CDR2 (germline): MGHDK, SYGVNS. CDR3 length equals 15 residues. Written as DNA, the CDR3 is TGTGCCAGCAGGCTGGCGGGGGGGCGGGCAGATACGCAGTATTTT. Protein sequence: CASRLAGGRADTQYF.

V usage is TRBV27 and J usage is TRBJ2-6; no definite D call. This CDR3 is 14 amino acids long. The germline gives CDR1 MNHEY, CDR2 SMNVEV (reference sequence). V dropped 7 bases and J dropped 4 bases, with 11 bases sitting between them. As DNA, the CDR3 is TGTGCCAGCACCTTGGAGTTCGGGGCCAACGTCCTGACTTTC. Its translation is CASTLEFGANVLTF.

The V gene is TRBV10-3, the J gene TRBJ1-2; tentatively, D is TRBD1 (6 bases). This CDR3 is 12 amino acids long. CDR1 is ENHRY, CDR2 SYGVKD, per germline. The ends were cut back, 3 bases at V and 6 bases at J, with 8 bases in the middle. CDR3 in DNA: TGTGCCATCAGTGAAGGGGGGGATGGCTACACCTTC. Amino acid sequence: CAISEGGDGYTF.

This clone has only a few counts. The gene calls are TRBV7-2 and TRBJ2-2, with D possibly matching TRBD1 (6 bases). The germline V gene has CDR1 SGHTA and CDR2 FQGNSA. Deletions cut 1 base from V and 2 bases from J, with 11 bases between. The CDR3 covers 16 residues. CDR3 protein: CASSLGGQGNTGELFF. The CDR3 DNA follows: TGTGCCAGCAGCTTAGGGGGGCAGGGAAACACCGGGGAGCTGTTTTTT. Full variable domain (missing parts from reference TRBV7-2 and TRBJ2-2): GAGVSQSPSNKVTEKGKDVELRCDPISGHTALYWYRQSLGQGLEFLIYFQGNSAPDKSGLPSDRFSAERTGGSVSTLTIQRTQQEDSAVYLCASSLGGQGNTGELFFGEGSRLTVL.

The chain has TRBV7-8 and TRBJ2-7; the D is unclear. V lost 5 bases, J lost 2 bases, and 19 bases lay in between. The CDR3 sequence is 16 residues long. Germline V lookup: CDR1 SGHVS, CDR2 FQNEAQ. The CDR3 reads CASSPKTPGRTYEQYF. Written as DNA, the CDR3 is TGTGCCAGCAGCCCCAAGACCCCGGGTCGAACCTACGAGCAGTACTTC.

This chain links TRBV9 with TRBJ2-5, with 11 bases that match TRBD2. This CDR3 is 14 amino acids long. The germline CDR1 and CDR2 sequences are SGDLS and YYNGEE. Trimming at V came to 0 bases and at J to 5 bases, leaving 0 bases not matched to a gene. The CDR3 region has the DNA TGTGCCAGCAGCGTAGTAGCGGGGGGGGAGACCCAGTACTTC. This codes for CASSVVAGGETQYF. The full variable domain, with the rest looked up from reference TRBV9 and TRBJ2-5, is DSGVTQTPKHLITATGQRVTLRCSPRSGDLSVYWYQQSLDQGLQFLIQYYNGEERAKGNILERFSAQQFPDLHSELNLSSLELGDSALYFCASSVVAGGETQYFGPGTRLLVL.

The chain has TRBV4-3 and TRBJ1-2; the match to TRBD1 covers 7 bases. The CDR3 is made up of 16 amino acids. Germline V gives CDR1 LGHNA, CDR2 YSLEER. V was clipped by 1 base and J by 4 bases; unmatched bases: 9. CDR3 nucleotide sequence: TGCGCCAGCAGCCAAGCAGGTGGGGCAGGGGGCTATGGCTACACCTTC. Its translation: CASSQAGGAGGYGYTF.

The rearrangement joins TRBV4-2 to TRBJ2-3, with TRBD2 matching 11 bases. Germline assignment: CDR1 LGHNA and CDR2 YNFKEQ. V lost 0 bases to trimming and J lost 4 bases; unmatched junction nucleotides: 6. The CDR3 consists of 17 residues. The CDR3 here is CASSQEGNSGGADTQYF. For the CDR3, the DNA is TGTGCCAGCAGCCAAGAGGGGAATAGCGGGGGGGCAGATACGCAGTATTTT.

The rearrangement links TRBV18 to TRBJ2-7; TRBD1 matches 12 bases. The CDR3 totals 16 residues. V shed 4 bases, J shed 4 bases, and the junction held 8 bases outside the gene matches. Germline V lookup: CDR1 KGHSH, CDR2 LQKENI. In nucleotides, the CDR3 is TGTGCCAGCTCACGACCCGGGACAGGGGGCATATACGAGCAGTACTTC. Amino acids: CASSRPGTGGIYEQYF. The whole variable domain, filled in from reference TRBV18 and TRBJ2-7, reads NAGVMQNPRHLVRRRGQEARLRCSPMKGHSHVYWYRQLPEEGLKFMVYLQKENIIDESGMPKERFSAEFPKEGPSILRIQQVVRGDSAAYFCASSRPGTGGIYEQYFGPGTRLTVT.

The sample holds a few counts of this clone. The chain has TRBV2 and TRBJ2-6, with D possibly matching TRBD1 (6 bases). This CDR3 is built from 19 residues. The germline V gene has CDR1 SNHLY and CDR2 FYNNEI. V was trimmed by 6 bases and J by 0 bases, leaving 21 bases between them. The CDR3, as DNA: TGTGCCAGCAGCCCAGCCCTTGACAGGACCTACTCTGGGGCCAACGTCCTGACTTTC. Its translation: CASSPALDRTYSGANVLTF.

This clone occurred a few times. This chain uses TRBV4-1 with TRBJ1-2; D may be TRBD1 (5 bases). CDR3 length equals 17 residues. V shed 2 bases and J shed 0 bases, with 16 bases lying between them. Per the germline V gene, CDR1 is MGHRA and CDR2 is YSYEKL. The CDR3 sequence is CASSQTGVRLPNYGYTF. DNA for the CDR3: TGCGCCAGCAGCCAAACAGGTGTCCGCCTCCCTAACTATGGCTACACCTTC.

This rearrangement joins TRBV5-1 to TRBJ2-5; a weak D match, TRBD1 (6 bases). Per the germline V gene, CDR1 is SGHRS and CDR2 is YFSETQ. The CDR3 runs to 15 residues. The V end lost 0 bases, the J end lost 5 bases, and 14 bases lay between the germline ends. CDR3 protein: CASSLAGAPGETQYF. As DNA, the CDR3 is TGCGCCAGCAGCTTGGCAGGGGCGCCGGGGGAGACCCAGTACTTC.

This clone appeared once. This sequence joins TRBV7-9 and TRBJ2-7; 11 bases are shared with TRBD1. Germline V gives CDR1 SEHNR, CDR2 FQNEAQ (reference sequence). The CDR3 sequence is 16 residues long. Unmatched junction bases numbered 6, after V lost 1 base and J lost 4 bases. The CDR3 is CASSLGIGQGAYEQYF. CDR3 nucleotide sequence: TGTGCCAGCAGCTTAGGAATTGGACAGGGGGCTTACGAGCAGTACTTC. Combining the CDR3 with reference TRBV7-9 and TRBJ2-7 gives the whole variable domain DTGVSQNPRHKITKRGQNVTFRCDPISEHNRLYWYRQTLGQGPEFLTYFQNEAQLEKSRLLSDRFSAERPKGSFSTLEIQRTEQGDSAMYLCASSLGIGQGAYEQYFGPGTRLTVT.